This is a list of T cell receptor beta chains from one sample in a study of human T cells and chemical hapten exposure. TCRdb independently ran MiXCR on the RACE reads; one entry per CDR3 protein. The profile shows 95,000 or so distinct CDR3 sequences, about an eighth of them singletons. Specimen: whole blood, collected in connection with sensitization to the hapten diphenylcyclopropenone (DPC). The receptors derive from a woman in her thirties or forties with alopecia areata. Some clones in this sample may be carry-over from other donors' samples. Both conserved end residues are part of each CDR3. The order of the fields is J gene, clone size, D gene, V gene, CDR3 DNA, CDR3 protein. The D gene is left open where the match is weak. The size field is filled for only some rows; it gives once, few, many or a size class.

J gene: TRBJ2-5
clone size: few
D gene: .
V gene: TRBV12-3/TRBV12-4
CDR3 DNA: TGTGCCAGCAGTTTACCCCTCGGACAGCAAGAGACCCAGTACTTC
CDR3 protein: CASSLPLGQQETQYF

J gene: TRBJ2-2
clone size: many
D gene: TRBD2
V gene: TRBV7-6
CDR3 DNA: TGTGCCAGCGCTGCGGGGGTAGCGGGTCCCTCTTCGAACACCGGGGAGCTGTTTTTT
CDR3 protein: CASAAGVAGPSSNTGELFF

J gene: TRBJ1-1
clone size: .
D gene: .
V gene: TRBV18
CDR3 DNA: TGTGCCAGCTCACCAATGGCCGCACCGAACACTGAAGCTTTCTTT
CDR3 protein: CASSPMAAPNTEAFF

J gene: TRBJ2-1
clone size: many
D gene: TRBD2
V gene: TRBV7-8
CDR3 DNA: TGTGCCAGCAGCTTAGAGCGGGGTCGCTCCTACAATGAGCAGTTCTTC
CDR3 protein: CASSLERGRSYNEQFF

J gene: TRBJ1-4
clone size: few
D gene: .
V gene: TRBV7-9
CDR3 DNA: TGTGCCAGCAGCCCCCGGGCAGCTAATGAAAAACTGTTTTTT
CDR3 protein: CASSPRAANEKLFF

J gene: TRBJ1-1
clone size: few
D gene: .
V gene: TRBV20-1
CDR3 DNA: TGCAGTGCTAGAGAACCCAGATACACTGAAGCTTTCTTT
CDR3 protein: CSAREPRYTEAFF

J gene: TRBJ2-3
clone size: few
D gene: .
V gene: TRBV7-2
CDR3 DNA: TGTGCCAGCAGCTTAACTAGCCGAGATACGCAGTATTTT
CDR3 protein: CASSLTSRDTQYF

J gene: TRBJ2-7
clone size: .
D gene: .
V gene: TRBV14
CDR3 DNA: TGTGCCAGCAGCCGATTCGGCGGAAGCTCCTACGAGCAGTACTTC
CDR3 protein: CASSRFGGSSYEQYF

J gene: TRBJ2-3
clone size: .
D gene: TRBD2
V gene: TRBV7-2
CDR3 DNA: TGTGCCAGCAGCTTAGCGGGTAGCGGGGATACGCAGTATTTT
CDR3 protein: CASSLAGSGDTQYF

J gene: TRBJ1-1
clone size: many
D gene: .
V gene: TRBV4-2
CDR3 DNA: TGTGCCAGCAGCCAAGCCGTCCCCACGAACACTGAAGCTTTCTTT
CDR3 protein: CASSQAVPTNTEAFF

J gene: TRBJ1-1
clone size: many
D gene: .
V gene: TRBV11-2
CDR3 DNA: TGTGCCAGCAGCTTAGTTCCAGGGTGGGACACTGAAGCTTTCTTT
CDR3 protein: CASSLVPGWDTEAFF

J gene: TRBJ1-2
clone size: many
D gene: .
V gene: TRBV28
CDR3 DNA: TGTGCCAGCAGTCCCGGTCTCTATGGCTACACCTTC
CDR3 protein: CASSPGLYGYTF

J gene: TRBJ2-5
clone size: .
D gene: .
V gene: TRBV6-1
CDR3 DNA: TGTGCCAGCAGCTATCCCGGGGCATCGAGGGAGACCCAGTACTTC
CDR3 protein: CASSYPGASRETQYF

J gene: TRBJ2-3
clone size: many
D gene: .
V gene: TRBV18
CDR3 DNA: TGTGCCAGCTCACCACCGAGACTCCCAGATACGCAGTATTTT
CDR3 protein: CASSPPRLPDTQYF

J gene: TRBJ1-1
clone size: few
D gene: .
V gene: TRBV6-2/TRBV6-3
CDR3 DNA: TGTGCCAGCACCCAAGGCACTGAAGCTTTCTTT
CDR3 protein: CASTQGTEAFF

J gene: TRBJ2-2
clone size: .
D gene: .
V gene: TRBV7-8
CDR3 DNA: TGTGCCAGCAGGCAAATCACAGGGAACACCGGGGAGCTGTTTTTT
CDR3 protein: CASRQITGNTGELFF

J gene: TRBJ1-6
clone size: .
D gene: .
V gene: TRBV7-2
CDR3 DNA: TGTGCCAGCAGCTCGGACGGCCCGTCTAATTCACCCCTCCACTTT
CDR3 protein: CASSSDGPSNSPLHF

J gene: TRBJ2-1
clone size: few
D gene: .
V gene: TRBV7-2
CDR3 DNA: TGTGCCAGCAGCTCCGGGACTGGTAATGAGCAGTTCTTC
CDR3 protein: CASSSGTGNEQFF

J gene: TRBJ2-7
clone size: many
D gene: TRBD2
V gene: TRBV5-1
CDR3 DNA: TGCGCCAGCGCCTCTAGCGGGAGGGCCGACGAGCAGTACTTC
CDR3 protein: CASASSGRADEQYF

J gene: TRBJ1-6
clone size: many
D gene: .
V gene: TRBV30
CDR3 DNA: TGTGCCTGGAGTATACCAGGGAGTGATTCACCCCTCCATTTT
CDR3 protein: CAWSIPGSDSPLHF

J gene: TRBJ1-1
clone size: few
D gene: .
V gene: TRBV29-1
CDR3 DNA: TGCAGCGCAAGGCAGACGAACACTGAAGCTTTCTTT
CDR3 protein: CSARQTNTEAFF

J gene: TRBJ2-3
clone size: .
D gene: .
V gene: TRBV7-8
CDR3 DNA: TGTGCCAGCAGCTTAGCGCGAAACCTCGGCTCAACAGATACGCAGTATTTT
CDR3 protein: CASSLARNLGSTDTQYF

J gene: TRBJ2-1
clone size: many
D gene: TRBD2
V gene: TRBV5-6
CDR3 DNA: TGTGCCAGCAGCCGACGCGCTAGCGGGGATTACAATGAGCAGTTCTTC
CDR3 protein: CASSRRASGDYNEQFF

J gene: TRBJ1-2
clone size: .
D gene: TRBD1
V gene: TRBV6-2/TRBV6-3
CDR3 DNA: TGTGCCAGCAGTTACCAGGACAGGGGCGGCTACACCTTC
CDR3 protein: CASSYQDRGGYTF

J gene: TRBJ2-1
clone size: .
D gene: TRBD2
V gene: TRBV20-1
CDR3 DNA: TGCAGTGCTAGACGGCTAGCGGGCTACAATGAGCAGTTCTTC
CDR3 protein: CSARRLAGYNEQFF

J gene: TRBJ2-2
clone size: .
D gene: TRBD2
V gene: TRBV12-3/TRBV12-4
CDR3 DNA: TGTGCCAGCACCCGGACTAGCGGGAGAGCCGGGGAGCTGTTTTTT
CDR3 protein: CASTRTSGRAGELFF

J gene: TRBJ2-7
clone size: many
D gene: .
V gene: TRBV11-2
CDR3 DNA: TGTGCCAGCAGCTTCGGACAGTCCTACGAGCAGTACTTC
CDR3 protein: CASSFGQSYEQYF

J gene: TRBJ2-7
clone size: .
D gene: TRBD1
V gene: TRBV6-5
CDR3 DNA: TGTGCCAGCAGCCTATCACAGGGGTGGAACGAGCAGTACTTC
CDR3 protein: CASSLSQGWNEQYF

J gene: TRBJ2-2
clone size: many
D gene: TRBD1
V gene: TRBV25-1
CDR3 DNA: TGTGCCACCGGACAGGGGGCTTGGGCCGGGGAGCTGTTTTTT
CDR3 protein: CATGQGAWAGELFF

J gene: TRBJ2-3
clone size: many
D gene: TRBD2
V gene: TRBV6-1
CDR3 DNA: TGTGCCAGCAGCCCTAGACTAGCGGGGGTAGCAGATACGCAGTATTTT
CDR3 protein: CASSPRLAGVADTQYF

J gene: TRBJ1-4
clone size: many
D gene: .
V gene: TRBV3-1
CDR3 DNA: TGTGCCAGCAGCGCCGGGAGCCTTAATGAAAAACTGTTTTTT
CDR3 protein: CASSAGSLNEKLFF

J gene: TRBJ1-4
clone size: many
D gene: TRBD1
V gene: TRBV5-3
CDR3 DNA: TGTGCCAGAAGCCCACCGGGACAGCCTTTGTCTAATGAAAAACTGTTTTTT
CDR3 protein: CARSPPGQPLSNEKLFF

J gene: TRBJ1-1
clone size: many
D gene: .
V gene: TRBV7-2
CDR3 DNA: TGTGCCAGCAGCTTAGCGTGGGCGGCCACTGAAGCTTTCTTT
CDR3 protein: CASSLAWAATEAFF

J gene: TRBJ1-4
clone size: many
D gene: TRBD1
V gene: TRBV28
CDR3 DNA: TGTGCCAGCAGTTCGTCCCTCAGGGGGCTCGAAGAAAAACTGTTTTTT
CDR3 protein: CASSSSLRGLEEKLFF

J gene: TRBJ1-2
clone size: many
D gene: TRBD1
V gene: TRBV28
CDR3 DNA: TGTGCCAGCAGTTCCACCGGGACAGGTACCGCTTACTATGGCTACACCTTC
CDR3 protein: CASSSTGTGTAYYGYTF

J gene: TRBJ1-1
clone size: .
D gene: .
V gene: TRBV29-1
CDR3 DNA: TGCAGCGTTGAGGAAGGGGCTGCGAACACTGAAGCTTTCTTT
CDR3 protein: CSVEEGAANTEAFF

J gene: TRBJ1-2
clone size: .
D gene: .
V gene: TRBV29-1
CDR3 DNA: TGCAGCGCTCAGTTTTTGTACTATGGCTACACCTTC
CDR3 protein: CSAQFLYYGYTF

J gene: TRBJ1-1
clone size: few
D gene: .
V gene: TRBV6-2/TRBV6-3
CDR3 DNA: TGTGCCAGCGGTCCGTCGACTGAAGCTTTCTTT
CDR3 protein: CASGPSTEAFF

J gene: TRBJ1-1
clone size: many
D gene: .
V gene: TRBV6-1
CDR3 DNA: TGTGCCAGCAGTGACCGGGCTTTTGAAGCTTTCTTT
CDR3 protein: CASSDRAFEAFF

J gene: TRBJ1-2
clone size: few
D gene: .
V gene: TRBV29-1
CDR3 DNA: TGCAGCGCCGGGGGTCAACTTGGGATCTATGGCTACACCTTC
CDR3 protein: CSAGGQLGIYGYTF

J gene: TRBJ1-2
clone size: many
D gene: .
V gene: TRBV10-3
CDR3 DNA: TGTGCCATCAGTGCTGGGGACAAACTATCTGGCTACACCTTC
CDR3 protein: CAISAGDKLSGYTF

J gene: TRBJ2-7
clone size: many
D gene: .
V gene: TRBV11-2
CDR3 DNA: TGTGCCAGCAGCTCCTCGCGGGACCTGACCGGGGTGTACGAGCAGTACTTC
CDR3 protein: CASSSSRDLTGVYEQYF